This T cell receptor (beta chain) emerged from a study of identical twins. V lost 2 bases and J lost 2, with 14 bases in between. Germline-derived CDR1 and CDR2 are SGDLS and YYNGEE. The length of the CDR3 is 15 residues. This clonotype was picked up a small number of times. TCRdb ran MiXCR on the 5' RACE reads and lists one entry per CDR3 protein. The top ten clones hold about 9% of a sample with roughly 250,000 distinct CDR3 sequences, roughly an eighth of them seen once. This TCR came from a woman younger than 30 in good health. The sequencing input was memory (CD45RO+) T cells sorted from blood. The chain has TRBV9 and TRBJ2-7; the D gene is possibly TRBD2 (5 bases). CDR3: CASSVRPLGAYEQYF. For the CDR3, the DNA is TGTGCCAGCAGCGTGCGACCCCTCGGGGCCTACGAGCAGTACTTC. Full variable domain (remainder filled in from reference TRBV9 and TRBJ2-7): DSGVTQTPKHLITATGQRVTLRCSPRSGDLSVYWYQQSLDQGLQFLIQYYNGEERAKGNILERFSAQQFPDLHSELNLSSLELGDSALYFCASSVRPLGAYEQYFGPGTRLTVT.